This TCR beta chain came from a study of regulatory T cells in long-lasting Graves disease (dated by TCRdb to the early 2020s). In terms of the full investigation: Newly diagnosed Graves' disease patients had taken antithyroid drugs for less than 3 months. Patients with persistent Graves' disease were compared with patients with newly diagnosed Graves' disease using TCR sequencing and RNA sequencing of peripheral blood. The study was conducted in China and was registered as a clinical trial. A total of roughly 33 samples were covered by TCR sequencing, comprising around 13 persistent and around 20 newly diagnosed Graves' disease patients. What the work shows at the level of the full study, not this receptor alone: Sequencing and analysis were limited to the TCR beta chain. Compared with newly diagnosed patients, patients with persistent Graves' disease had lower TCR Shannon entropy and fewer highly expanded clones, which suggests clonal expansion. Persistent patients shared more public clonotypes among themselves (fewer than 3,000) than newly diagnosed patients did (more than 950). The authors noted that the small sample size was a limitation that may lower accuracy. Preferential use of TRBV28, TRBJ1-2 and TRBJ2-5 was observed in persistent disease, whereas TRBV20-1 and TRBJ2-1 were favored in newly diagnosed disease. Only peripheral blood was studied, because thyroid tissue, the primary lesion, was inaccessible.

This clonotype was recorded many times. Its cognate antigen has yet to be identified. No base-level quality is on record; no much larger clone is a single base apart. The library relied on multiplex PCR. Data came from an Illumina HiSeq 4000. To build TCR beta libraries, CDR3 regions were amplified by Arm-PCR using iRepertoire HTBI primers. Before sequencing, the PCR products went through gel purification. From the authors' description of their analysis: Across samples, 60 to 75 TRBV and 13 to 15 TRBJ segments were identified and used for gene usage analysis of CDR3 amino acid clonotypes. Filtered high-quality paired reads were merged into contigs using COPE and FqMerger. BLAST was used to align contigs to the IMGT TRBV, TRBD and TRBJ reference genes, and CDR3 was defined following IMGT. Highly expanded clones were defined as clonotypes with a frequency above 0.1%. Shannon entropy was used to measure repertoire diversity, and the Gini coefficient was used to measure V-J evenness. A clonotype found in more than one individual was treated as public. TCRdb reprocessed the public reads (quality trimming at Q25 with fastp, clone calling with MiXCR) and kept in-frame beta chains. When rows share a CDR3 protein, they turn into one entry using the most common DNA and genes. The V and J calls shown here were made by TCRdb, not taken from the authors' results. The sample table contains some 410,000 distinct CDR3 sequences; only one count was recorded for over 15% of them. The ten largest clones represent roughly 10% of the sample.

In light of the paper, this sample's time point label describes: newly diagnosed GD, antithyroid drugs for less than 3 months. For both TCR sequencing and RNA sequencing, RNA was extracted from PBMCs using TRIzol. Graves' disease was diagnosed according to American Thyroid Association guidelines. Patients for the study were recruited at an endocrinology department in Xi'an, China. Each patient gave around 9.2 milliliters of peripheral blood, collected in an EDTA anticoagulant tube. PBMCs were isolated by Ficoll Paque Plus density gradient separation without further T cell sorting. RNA quality was checked with an Agilent 2100 Bioanalyzer and agarose gel, and concentration with a NanoDrop 2000. The CDR3 spans 17 residues, from the cysteine through the phenylalanine. CDR3 DNA is the only sequence kept; it has 51 bases, read in frame from the first base. Reading the germline V gene gives CDR1 MDHEN and CDR2 SYDVKM. V lost 6 bases and J lost 4 bases, and the count of bases not matched to a germline gene is 10.

These sequences were also reported in another study, on T cells in Graves' hyperthyroidism and ophthalmopathy. From that second study: Stable Graves' hyperthyroidism was defined as no progression to ophthalmopathy during 18 months of follow-up. Hyperthyroidism patients were newly diagnosed, with disease duration under 2 months, and aged 18 to 65 years. Any patient with an uncontrolled infection, another autoimmune disease, pregnancy or lactation was excluded. Diagnoses relied on clinical symptoms, serum thyroxine and TRAb, thyroid ultrasound and orbital computed tomography. The first round of RT-PCR for the TCR CDR3 was performed with the HTBI primer set and the Qiagen OneStep RT-PCR kit. Most expanded thyroid clonotypes (frequency above 0.001) were also detected in blood, suggesting blood repertoires may reflect thyroid immune responses. A 13 V-J signature model separated ophthalmopathy from stable hyperthyroidism, with roughly 88% sensitivity and 81.08% specificity in cross-validation and 80%/75% in testing. In validation, the model predicted progression to ophthalmopathy with approximately 69% sensitivity and around 72% specificity, a median of about 6.7 months before onset. To identify distinguishing TCR V-J signatures, a discovery cohort of some 99 patients was used, comprising some 45 with Graves' ophthalmopathy and some 60 with stable Graves' hyperthyroidism. An independent validation cohort of fewer than 20 hyperthyroidism patients and over 15 patients who later progressed to ophthalmopathy tested prospective prediction of ophthalmopathy. The 100 discovery patients were divided at random into training and test sets in a 7:3 ratio. In over five Graves' hyperthyroidism patients, the study also compared T-cell repertoires from thyroid tissue with T-cell repertoires from blood. After blood sampling, hyperthyroidism patients were treated with methimazole at a starting dose of 30 mg daily, and ophthalmopathy patients were treated with high-dose intravenous methylprednisolone. Libraries were constructed in a second round of multiplex PCR, after which size selection and purification were carried out. Paired-end sequencing of the libraries was performed with 100 bp reads on an Illumina HiSeq2000. SOAPnuke was used to process the raw data, removing reads that contained adapters or uncalled bases, had a mean Phred below 15, or lacked an exact match to the constant primer or identifier. COPE v1.2.5 was used to merge high-quality paired reads, and clonotypes were defined as unique nucleotide sequences. MiTCR v1.1 was used to align the clonotypes against IMGT TRBV, TRBD and TRBJ reference segments. Only V-J combinations with frequency above 0.0001, covering about 99% of repertoires, were analysed. A TCS score was defined as the ratio between F50 (clonal expansion) and ExV (chaos), using BLOSUM62-based TCRdist between CDR3 peptides within each V-J. Welch's t-statistics and random forest reduced around 510 V-J features to under 15, which were used in a naive Bayes classifier (R e1071). Sample size was not statistically predetermined, and investigators were not blinded to group allocation. According to the paper, TCR Vbeta CDR3 sequencing was carried out on about 140 peripheral blood samples, which came from fewer than 50 ophthalmopathy, approximately 72 hyperthyroidism and about 17 progressor patients.

The source was peripheral blood mononuclear cells (PBMCs), collected at new diagnosis, from a patient treated with antithyroid drugs. The receptor was isolated from a young woman with Graves disease. Donor details come from another sample of the same person, matched by shared clones. This chain joins TRBV28 to TRBJ2-2; TRBD2 aligns with 11 central bases. The DNA sequence follows: TGTGCCAGCAGCCCTCCTAGCGGGAGGAAAGGCACCGGGGAGCTGTTTTTT. The encoded protein is CASSPPSGRKGTGELFF.